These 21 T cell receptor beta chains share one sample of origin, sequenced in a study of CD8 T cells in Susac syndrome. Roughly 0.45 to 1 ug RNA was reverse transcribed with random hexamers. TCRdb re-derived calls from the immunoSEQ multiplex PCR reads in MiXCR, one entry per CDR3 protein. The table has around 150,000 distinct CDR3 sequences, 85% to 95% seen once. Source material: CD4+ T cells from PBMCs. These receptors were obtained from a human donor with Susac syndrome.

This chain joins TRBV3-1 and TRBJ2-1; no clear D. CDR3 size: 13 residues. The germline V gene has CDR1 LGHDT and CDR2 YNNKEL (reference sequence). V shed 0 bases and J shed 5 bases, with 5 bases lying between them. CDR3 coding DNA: TGTGCCAGCAGCCAAGATTGGCACAATGAGCAGTTCTTC. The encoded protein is CASSQDWHNEQFF.

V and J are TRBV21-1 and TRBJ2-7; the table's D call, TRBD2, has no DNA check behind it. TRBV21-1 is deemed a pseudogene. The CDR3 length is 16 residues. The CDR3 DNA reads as TGTGCCAGCAGCCGAAGGGCTAGCGGGACCGACCGCGAGCAGTACTTC. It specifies CASSRRASGTDREQYF.

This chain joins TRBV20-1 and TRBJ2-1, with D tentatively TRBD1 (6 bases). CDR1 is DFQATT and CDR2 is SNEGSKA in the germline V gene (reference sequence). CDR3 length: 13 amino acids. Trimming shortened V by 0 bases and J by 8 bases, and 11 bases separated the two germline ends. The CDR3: CSARDEGEHEQFF. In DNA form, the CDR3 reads TGCAGTGCTAGAGACGAGGGGGAGCATGAGCAGTTCTTC.

The CDR3: CASSELASQAFF. The DNA for the CDR3 is TGTGCCAGCAGTGAACTGGCCTCCCAAGCTTTCTTT. The chain recombines TRBV6-1 with TRBJ1-1; D not certain. This CDR3 region has 12 residues. V was trimmed by 2 bases and J by 9 bases, leaving 10 bases between them. Germline CDR1 and CDR2: MNHNS and SASEGT.

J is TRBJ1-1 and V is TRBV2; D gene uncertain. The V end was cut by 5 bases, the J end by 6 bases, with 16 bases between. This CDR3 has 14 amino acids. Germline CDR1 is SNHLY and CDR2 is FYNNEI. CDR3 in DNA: TGTGCCAGCAGTCCCCCGTCCGTTCGTTCTGAAGCTTTCTTT. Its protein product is CASSPPSVRSEAFF.

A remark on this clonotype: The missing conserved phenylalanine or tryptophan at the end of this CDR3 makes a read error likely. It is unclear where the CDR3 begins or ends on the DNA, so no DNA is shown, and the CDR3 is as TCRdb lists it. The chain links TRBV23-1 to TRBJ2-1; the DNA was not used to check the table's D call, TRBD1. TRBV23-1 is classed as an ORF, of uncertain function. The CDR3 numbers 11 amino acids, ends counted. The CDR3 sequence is CASSRGRGDRV.

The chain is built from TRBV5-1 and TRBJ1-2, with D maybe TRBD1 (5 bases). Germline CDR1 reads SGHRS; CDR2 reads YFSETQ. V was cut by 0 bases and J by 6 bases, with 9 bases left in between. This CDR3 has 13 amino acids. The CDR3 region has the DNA TGCGCCAGCAGCTTGGCCCAGGGAGATGGCTACACCTTC. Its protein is CASSLAQGDGYTF.

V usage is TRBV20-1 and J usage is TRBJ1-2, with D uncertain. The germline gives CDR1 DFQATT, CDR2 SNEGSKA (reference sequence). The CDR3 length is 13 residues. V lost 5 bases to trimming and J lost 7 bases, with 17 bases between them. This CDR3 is CSASTALEGGYTF. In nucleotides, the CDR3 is TGCAGTGCTTCGACGGCACTAGAGGGTGGCTACACCTTC.

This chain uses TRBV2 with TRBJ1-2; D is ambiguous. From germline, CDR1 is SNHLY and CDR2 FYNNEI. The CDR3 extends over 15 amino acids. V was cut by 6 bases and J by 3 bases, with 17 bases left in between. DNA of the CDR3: TGTGCCAGCAGACCTTTATATGGTCTGGACTATGGCTACACCTTC. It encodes CASRPLYGLDYGYTF. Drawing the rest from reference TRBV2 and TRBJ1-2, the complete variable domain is EPEVTQTPSHQVTQMGQEVILRCVPISNHLYFYWYRQILGQKVEFLVSFYNNEISEKSEIFDDQFSVERPDGSNFTLKIRSTKLEDSAMYFCASRPLYGLDYGYTFGSGTRLTVV.

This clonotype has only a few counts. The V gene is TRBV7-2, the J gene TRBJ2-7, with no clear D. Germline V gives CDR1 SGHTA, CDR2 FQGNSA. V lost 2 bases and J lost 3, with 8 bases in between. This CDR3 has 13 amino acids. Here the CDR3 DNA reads TGTGCCAGCAGCTTAACTTCTTACTACGAGCAGTACTTC. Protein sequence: CASSLTSYYEQYF.

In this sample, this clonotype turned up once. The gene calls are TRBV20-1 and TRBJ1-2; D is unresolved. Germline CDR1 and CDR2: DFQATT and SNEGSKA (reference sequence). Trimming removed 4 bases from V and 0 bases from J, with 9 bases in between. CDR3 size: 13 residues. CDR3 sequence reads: CSAKDNTNYGYTF. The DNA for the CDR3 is TGCAGTGCTAAGGATAATACTAACTATGGCTACACCTTC.

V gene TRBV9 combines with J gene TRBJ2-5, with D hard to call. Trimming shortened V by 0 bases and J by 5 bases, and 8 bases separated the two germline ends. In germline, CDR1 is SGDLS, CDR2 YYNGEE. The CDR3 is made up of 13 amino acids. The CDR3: CASSVVDGETQYF. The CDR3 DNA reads TGTGCCAGCAGCGTAGTAGACGGCGAGACCCAGTACTTC.

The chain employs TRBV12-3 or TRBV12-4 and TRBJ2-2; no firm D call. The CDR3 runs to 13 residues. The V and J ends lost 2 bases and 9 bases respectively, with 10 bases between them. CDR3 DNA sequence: TGTGCCAGCAGTTTACACTATGACCGGGAGCTGTTTTTT. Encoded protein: CASSLHYDRELFF.

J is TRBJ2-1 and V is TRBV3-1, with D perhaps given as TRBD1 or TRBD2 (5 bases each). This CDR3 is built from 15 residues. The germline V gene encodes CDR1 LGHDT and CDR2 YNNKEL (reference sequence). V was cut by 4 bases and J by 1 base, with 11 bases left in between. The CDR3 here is CASSPRDGSYNEQFF. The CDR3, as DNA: TGTGCCAGCAGCCCCCGGGACGGATCCTACAATGAGCAGTTCTTC.

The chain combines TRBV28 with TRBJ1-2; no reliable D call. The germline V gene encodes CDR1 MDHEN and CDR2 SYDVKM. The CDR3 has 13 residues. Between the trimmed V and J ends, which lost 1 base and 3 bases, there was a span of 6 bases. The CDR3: CASSLSPDYGYTF. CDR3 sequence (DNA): TGTGCCAGCAGTTTATCGCCGGACTATGGCTACACCTTC.

The CDR3 loop is CSAPGGGINGYTF. The DNA of the CDR3 is TGCAGTGCTCCAGGAGGGGGGATAAATGGCTACACCTTC. The chain carries TRBV20-1 and TRBJ1-2, with a tentative D call TRBD1 (6 bases). Trimming left V 5 bases short and J 6 bases short, with 16 bases between. The CDR3 runs 13 residues. Germline-derived CDR1 and CDR2 are DFQATT and SNEGSKA (reference sequence).

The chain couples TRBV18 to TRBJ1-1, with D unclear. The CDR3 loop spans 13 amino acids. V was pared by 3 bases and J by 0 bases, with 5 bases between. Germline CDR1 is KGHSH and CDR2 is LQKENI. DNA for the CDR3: TGTGCCAGCTCACCCTCGGTGAACACTGAAGCTTTCTTT. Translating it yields CASSPSVNTEAFF.

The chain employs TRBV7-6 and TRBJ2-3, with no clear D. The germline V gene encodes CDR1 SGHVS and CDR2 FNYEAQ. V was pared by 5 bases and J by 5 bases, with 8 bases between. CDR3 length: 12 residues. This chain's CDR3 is CASSHRQDTQYF. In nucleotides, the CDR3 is TGTGCCAGCAGCCATCGTCAAGATACGCAGTATTTT.

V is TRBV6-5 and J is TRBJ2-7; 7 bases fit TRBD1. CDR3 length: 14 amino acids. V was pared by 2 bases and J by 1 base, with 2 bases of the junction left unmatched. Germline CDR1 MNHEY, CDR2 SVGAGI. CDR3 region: CASSYRDRSYEQYF. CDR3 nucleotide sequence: TGTGCCAGCAGTTACAGGGACAGATCCTACGAGCAGTACTTC.

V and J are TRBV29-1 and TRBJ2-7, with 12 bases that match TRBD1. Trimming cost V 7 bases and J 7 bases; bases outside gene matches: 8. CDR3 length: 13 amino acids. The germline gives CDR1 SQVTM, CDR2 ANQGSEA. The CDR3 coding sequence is TGCAGCGGGCGGGACAGGGGGCCGGGTGAGCAGTACTTC. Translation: CSGRDRGPGEQYF.

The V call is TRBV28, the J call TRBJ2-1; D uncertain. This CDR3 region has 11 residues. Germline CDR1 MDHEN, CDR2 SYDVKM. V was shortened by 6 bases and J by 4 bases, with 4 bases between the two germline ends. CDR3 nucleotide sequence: TGTGCCAGCAGGCTGTACAATGAGCAGTTCTTC. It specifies CASRLYNEQFF.